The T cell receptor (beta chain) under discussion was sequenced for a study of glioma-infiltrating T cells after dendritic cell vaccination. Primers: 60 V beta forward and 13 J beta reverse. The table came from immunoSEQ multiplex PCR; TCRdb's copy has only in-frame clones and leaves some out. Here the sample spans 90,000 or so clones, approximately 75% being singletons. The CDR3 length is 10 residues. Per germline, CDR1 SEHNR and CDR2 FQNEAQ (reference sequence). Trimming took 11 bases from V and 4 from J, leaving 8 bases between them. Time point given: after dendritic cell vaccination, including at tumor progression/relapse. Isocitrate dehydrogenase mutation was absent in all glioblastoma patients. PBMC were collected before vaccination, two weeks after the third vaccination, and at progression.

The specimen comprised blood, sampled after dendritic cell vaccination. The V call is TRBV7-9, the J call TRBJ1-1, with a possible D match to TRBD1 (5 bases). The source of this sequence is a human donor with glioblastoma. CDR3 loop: CAVGATEAFF. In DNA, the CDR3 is TGTGCCGTAGGGGCCACTGAAGCTTTCTTT. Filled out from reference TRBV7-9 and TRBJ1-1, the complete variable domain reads DTGVSQNPRHKITKRGQNVTFRCDPISEHNRLYWYRQTLGQGPEFLTYFQNEAQLEKSRLLSDRFSAERPKGSFSTLEIQRTEQGDSAMYLCAVGATEAFFGQGTRLTVV.